Each of the 9 T cell receptor beta chains below was sequenced from the same sample in a study of T cell responses to AZD1222 COVID-19 vaccine. Libraries were prepared by immunoSEQ multiplex PCR; TCRdb keeps only in-frame clonotypes and omits some of them. Here the sample spans more than 100,000 clones, roughly 85% being singletons. The material was peripheral blood, obtained 28 days after the second dose of the MenACWY control vaccine. Receptors were obtained from an adult who received the MenACWY meningococcal vaccine as a control.

The rearrangement uses TRBV7-2 and TRBJ2-1, with 8 bases that match TRBD2. The CDR3 covers 15 residues. J lost 7 bases, V lost 5 bases, and 10 bases had no gene match. Germline loops: CDR1 SGHTA, CDR2 FQGNSA. In DNA, the CDR3 is TGTGCCAGCAGCCCAAGCGGGAGAGGTAGAAATGAGCAGTTCTTC. Residues: CASSPSGRGRNEQFF.

V and J are TRBV7-2 and TRBJ1-4, with TRBD1 matching 8 bases. Germline-derived CDR1 and CDR2 are SGHTA and FQGNSA. CDR3 size: 14 residues. The V gene end was trimmed by 3 bases and the J gene end by 5 bases; junction bases not matched to a gene: 2. The CDR3 DNA sequence: TGTGCCAGCAGCTTTGACAGGGGAAATGAAAAACTGTTTTTT. Its translation: CASSFDRGNEKLFF.

This clone was observed a single time. At the DNA level, this CDR3 is encoded by other sequences in the same sample as well. The chain uses TRBV7-9 and TRBJ1-4; 10 nucleotides line up with TRBD1. Germline V gene data show CDR1 as SEHNR and CDR2 as FQNEAQ (reference sequence). The CDR3 extends over 14 amino acids. The V gene end was trimmed by 4 bases and the J gene end by 7 bases; junction bases not matched to a gene: 3. The CDR3 region is CASSSTGGVEKLFF. In DNA form, the CDR3 reads TGTGCCAGCAGCTCGACAGGGGGCGTTGAAAAACTGTTTTTT.

The rearrangement uses TRBV24-1 and TRBJ2-2, with D uncertain. Trimming removed 0 bases at V and 5 bases at J, with 15 bases between. Germline V CDR1 and CDR2: KGHDR, SFDVKD. The CDR3 spans 17 residues. The CDR3 reads CATSDLASADRTGELFF. In DNA, the CDR3 is TGTGCCACCAGTGATTTGGCGTCAGCAGATAGGACCGGGGAGCTGTTTTTT.

This chain uses TRBV6-6 with TRBJ1-1; 7 bases map to TRBD1. This CDR3 comprises 14 residues. J gave up 7 bases and V 5 bases, and 10 bases lay outside the gene matches. CDR1 and CDR2 from the germline V gene are MNHNY and SVGAGI (reference sequence). The CDR3 reads CASSQGWGQFEAFF. The CDR3 bases are TGTGCCAGCAGTCAAGGGTGGGGACAGTTTGAAGCTTTCTTT.

CDR3 residues: CASSGSFGTSGTDTQYF. CDR3 nucleotide sequence: TGTGCCAGCAGTGGGTCTTTCGGGACTAGCGGCACAGATACGCAGTATTTT. This sequence joins TRBV6-2 or TRBV6-3 and TRBJ2-3; 10 bases are a match to TRBD2. The CDR3 is made up of 17 amino acids. Germline lookup yields CDR1 MNHEY and CDR2 SVGEGT. V gave up 5 bases and J gave up 1 base; unmatched junction bases: 9.

The DNA of the CDR3 is TGTGCCAGCAGCTTGGGCGGGGGGCAGCCCCAGCATTTT. Protein: CASSLGGGQPQHF. This chain uses TRBV5-6 with TRBJ1-5; possible D gene TRBD1, 5 bases. V lost 0 bases to trimming and J lost 7 bases, with 8 bases between them. The length of the CDR3 is 13 residues. Germline assignment: CDR1 SGHDT and CDR2 YYEEEE. Looking up the rest from reference TRBV5-6 and TRBJ1-5 gives the full variable domain: DAGVTQSPTHLIKTRGQQVTLRCSPKSGHDTVSWYQQALGQGPQFIFQYYEEEERQRGNFPDRFSGHQFPNYSSELNVNALLLGDSALYLCASSLGGGQPQHFGDGTRLSIL.

This rearrangement joins TRBV15 to TRBJ1-1, with TRBD1 identical over 9 bases. The trim removed 7 bases at V and 5 bases at J, leaving 11 bases unmatched. CDR1 is LNHNV and CDR2 is YYDKDF in the germline V gene (reference sequence). CDR3 length equals 15 residues. In DNA, the CDR3 is TGTGCCACCACTCGTGAACAGGGGGCTTGGACTGAAGCTTTCTTT. Residues: CATTREQGAWTEAFF.

The chain's CDR3 is CASRGMSGVNTEAFF. The CDR3 nucleotides are TGTGCCAGCAGGGGCATGTCGGGGGTGAACACTGAAGCTTTCTTT. The genes are TRBV6-4 and TRBJ1-1, with D possibly TRBD1 on 5 matching bases. CDR1 is MRHNA and CDR2 is SNTAGT in the germline V gene. V lost 6 bases and J 0 bases, leaving 14 bases between the germline ends. The CDR3 spans 15 residues.